This TCR beta chain appears in the sequencing data of a study of T cell responses to AZD1222 COVID-19 vaccine. A single count supports this clone. Its target is unknown. Whole-study results and caveats: Repertoire sampling was restricted to post-peak T cell response timepoints. Among vaccine-associated CD4 TCRs, coverage spanned spike, with dominance at 160-218 and 743-854. Spike-specific TCR breadth and depth both grew after two AZD1222 doses.

Sequencing was performed with immunoSEQ multiplex PCR; in TCRdb, only in-frame clones are kept and a portion is missing. Counted here are around 100,000 clones, 88% occurring once; the ten biggest clones make up more than 20%. This CDR3 spans 13 amino acids. The V gene lost 2 bases and the J gene lost 9 bases, with 13 bases spanning the gap. Germline lookup yields CDR1 MDHEN and CDR2 SYDVKM. V and J are TRBV28 and TRBJ1-1; possible D gene TRBD1, 5 bases. Sequencing used peripheral blood, obtained on day 0 of AZD1222 vaccination. The origin of this receptor is an adult in good health. DNA of the CDR3: TGTGCCAGCAGTTTACCAGGGCCGACACAAGCTTTCTTT. Translating it yields CASSLPGPTQAFF.